Shown below are 15 T cell receptor beta chains from a single sample sequenced in a study of cytomegalovirus exposure and HLA in healthy donors. The study ran its PCR with 60 Vbeta and 13 Jbeta primers. Sequenced by immunoSEQ multiplex PCR; TCRdb stores in-frame clones only, minus some. The sample consists of 120,000 or so clones, about 83% of them appearing once. Sequencing was carried out using PBMCs. These receptors were obtained from a woman between 35 and 50 years old in good health and CMV-seropositive.

The V gene is TRBV5-1, the J gene TRBJ1-6, with D hard to call. Germline V gene lookup returns CDR1 SGHRS and CDR2 YFSETQ. The V gene lost 0 bases and the J gene lost 3 bases, with 13 bases spanning the gap. The CDR3 consists of 17 residues. In nucleotides, the CDR3 is TGCGCCAGCAGCTTGGGACACTCCGAGTTCTATAATTCACCCCTCCACTTT. This codes for CASSLGHSEFYNSPLHF.

CDR3 coding DNA: TGTGCCAGCAGGTCCCTCGGGGCCCCGACAGGTGTGGACACTGAAGCTTTCTTT. Translating it yields CASRSLGAPTGVDTEAFF. The chain has TRBV27 and TRBJ1-1; tentatively, D is TRBD1 (6 bases). The V gene's germline CDR1 is MNHEY and CDR2 SMNVEV (reference sequence). V was pared by 6 bases and J by 3 bases, with 26 bases between. The CDR3 loop spans 18 amino acids.

The chain uses TRBV5-6 and TRBJ2-3; D not certain. Per germline, CDR1 SGHDT and CDR2 YYEEEE. Trimming removed 0 bases from V and 1 base from J, with 9 bases in between. The CDR3 loop spans 15 amino acids. The CDR3, as DNA: TGTGCCAGCAGCTTGGCCTCGACTGGCACAGATACGCAGTATTTT. This gives the protein CASSLASTGTDTQYF.

This clone turned up a few times. The rearrangement links TRBV19 to TRBJ1-5; 8 bases fit TRBD1. Germline V lookup: CDR1 LNHDA, CDR2 SQIVND (reference sequence). Trimming at V came to 6 bases and at J to 7 bases, leaving 8 bases not matched to a gene. This CDR3 comprises 14 residues. The CDR3: CASRSAGGWQPQHF. The CDR3 DNA follows: TGTGCCAGTAGGAGTGCAGGGGGCTGGCAGCCCCAGCATTTT.

V usage is TRBV10-3 and J usage is TRBJ1-1, with 7 bases identical to TRBD1. Losses at the gene ends were 6 bases for V and 7 bases for J; bases not matched to a gene: 11. Germline V gives CDR1 ENHRY, CDR2 SYGVKD. CDR3 length: 14 residues. The DNA for the CDR3 is TGTGCCATCAGGACCGGACTCGACAGGGTTGAAGCTTTCTTT. Protein: CAIRTGLDRVEAFF.

The CDR3 is CASSPGQGGGLGETQYF. CDR3 DNA sequence: TGTGCCAGCAGTCCAGGACAGGGTGGTGGTCTCGGGGAGACCCAGTACTTC. The chain carries TRBV11-3 and TRBJ2-5; 8 bases fit TRBD1. Trimming took 6 bases from V and 5 from J; bases not matched to a gene: 17. Germline-derived CDR1 and CDR2 are SGHNT and YENEEA. The CDR3 is made up of 17 amino acids. Filled out from reference TRBV11-3 and TRBJ2-5, the complete variable domain reads EAGVVQSPRYKIIEKKQPVAFWCNPISGHNTLYWYLQNLGQGPELLIRYENEEAVDDSQLPKDRFSAERLKGVDSTLKIQPAELGDSAVYLCASSPGQGGGLGETQYFGPGTRLLVL.

This sequence joins TRBV19 and TRBJ1-3; 9 bases align to TRBD1. Germline trimming cut 7 bases from V and 8 bases from J; bases unmatched to any gene: 6. There are 13 residues in the CDR3. Germline CDR1 and CDR2: LNHDA and SQIVND (reference sequence). Here the CDR3 DNA reads TGTGCCAGTACCCGGGACAGGGAGGACACCATATATTTT. Protein product: CASTRDREDTIYF.

This sequence joins TRBV5-1 and TRBJ1-1; 7 bases are shared with TRBD1. Germline V CDR1 and CDR2: SGHRS, YFSETQ. This CDR3 comprises 13 residues. V shed 4 bases and J 5 bases; nucleotides not matched to a gene: 5. CDR3 sequence: CASSEQGLTEAFF. The CDR3, as DNA: TGCGCCAGCAGCGAACAGGGGTTAACTGAAGCTTTCTTT.

V is TRBV19 and J is TRBJ2-7; 9 bases align to TRBD1. The CDR3 loop spans 15 amino acids. With 8 bases clipped from V and 1 base from J, the junction kept 9 bases outside the gene matches. Looked up from germline, CDR1 is LNHDA and CDR2 is SQIVND (reference sequence). CDR3: CASSAGTGRSYEQYF. CDR3 in DNA: TGTGCCAGTTCGGCCGGGACAGGGAGATCCTACGAGCAGTACTTC.

This clone was picked up one time. The chain employs TRBV5-8 and TRBJ1-2; D is ambiguous. V was trimmed by 4 bases and J by 2 bases, leaving 6 bases between them. The germline V gene has CDR1 SGHTS and CDR2 YDEGEE. The CDR3 spans 12 residues. The CDR3 sequence: CASSLGNYGYTF. The CDR3 nucleotides read TGTGCCAGCAGCCTCGGGAACTATGGCTACACCTTC.

The J gene is TRBJ1-1, the V gene TRBV5-1; the D is unclear. Germline CDR1 SGHRS, CDR2 YFSETQ. V was clipped by 2 bases and J by 3 bases, with 11 bases between them. CDR3 length: 14 residues. Written as DNA, the CDR3 is TGCGCCAGCAGCTTTCGGGGTTCGGACACTGAAGCTTTCTTT. Protein: CASSFRGSDTEAFF.

The CDR3 DNA reads TGTGCCAGCAGCCCCGGGACAGGGGGCGCAGAGACCCAGTACTTC. Protein sequence: CASSPGTGGAETQYF. This chain joins TRBV7-9 and TRBJ2-5; 12 bases align to TRBD1. This CDR3 region has 15 residues. The V gene's germline CDR1 is SEHNR and CDR2 FQNEAQ (reference sequence). Trimming at V came to 5 bases and at J to 4 bases, leaving 5 bases not matched to a gene. Full variable domain (rest looked up from reference TRBV7-9 and TRBJ2-5): DTGVSQNPRHKITKRGQNVTFRCDPISEHNRLYWYRQTLGQGPEFLTYFQNEAQLEKSRLLSDRFSAERPKGSFSTLEIQRTEQGDSAMYLCASSPGTGGAETQYFGPGTRLLVL.

The genes are TRBV30 and TRBJ2-2; weak D call: TRBD1 (5 bases). Per the germline V gene, CDR1 is GTSNPN and CDR2 is SVGIG (reference sequence). Trimming took off 1 base at V and 3 bases at J, with 6 bases between the two ends. The CDR3 sequence is 13 residues long. This CDR3 reads CAWSEGYTGELFF. CDR3 sequence (DNA): TGTGCCTGGAGTGAGGGGTACACCGGGGAGCTGTTTTTT.

The chain links TRBV6-4 to TRBJ2-1; 14 bases fit TRBD2. Trimming removed 3 bases from V and 9 bases from J; junction bases left unmatched: 4. Per germline, CDR1 MRHNA and CDR2 SNTAGT. CDR3 size: 15 residues. CDR3 sequence (DNA): TGTGCCAGCAGTGAGTCCGGGACTAGCGGGGGTGAGCAGTTCTTC. It codes for CASSESGTSGGEQFF.

This sequence joins TRBV7-2 and TRBJ1-3; D not certain. The CDR3 sequence is 15 residues long. The germline CDR1 and CDR2 sequences are SGHTA and FQGNSA. V was pared by 5 bases and J by 0 bases, with 11 bases between. Written as DNA, the CDR3 is TGTGCCAGCAGCCCGAGACTGGCCTCTGGAAACACCATATATTTT. Translation gives CASSPRLASGNTIYF.